Sequencing of this T cell receptor (beta chain) was carried out in a study of spatial heterogeneity in lung cancer. Study context: Fewer alpha-chain than beta-chain sequences were consistently detected. Raw sequencing reads included, on average, more than 9.5 appearances of each unique TCR and UMI combination. Overall study findings and caveats: Within tumors, counts of expanded alpha and beta TCRs tracked tumor mutation counts.

Germline V CDR1 and CDR2: DFQATT, SNEGSKA (reference sequence). The CDR3 is 12 amino acids. Trimming left V 8 bases short and J 3 bases short, with 11 bases between. The time point here: sample taken at primary tumor resection. Untreated early-stage non-small cell lung cancer patients, fewer than 85 in total, were the donors. Whole RNA, which was extracted from tumor, nontumor lung tissue or frozen PBMC, was sequenced without any cell sorting. TCRdb called the 5' RACE reads again in MiXCR, with one record for every CDR3 protein. Of about 18,000 distinct CDR3 sequences in the sample, about 7% are singletons; the top ten hold approximately 22%. About this clonotype itself: Its matching antigen is unknown.

The chain has TRBV20-1 and TRBJ2-1; TRBD1 might be the D (6 bases). Sequenced here: lung tumor tissue, sampled at surgery. The receptor's source is a female donor with early-stage non-small cell lung cancer. The CDR3 loop is CSSGTNYNEQFF. The CDR3 DNA sequence: TGCAGTTCCGGGACAAACTACAATGAGCAGTTCTTC.